This T cell receptor (beta chain) is from a study of blood T cell repertoires in COVID-19. Authors' analysis steps: Reference gene primers were amplified, and this amplification served to estimate nucleated cell counts. Generated by immunoSEQ multiplex PCR, the TCRdb table keeps only in-frame clones and is missing some. V and J calls and clone size come straight from that table; D and trimming were deduced from the DNA. The sample lists over 300,000 clones; roughly 90% were seen once. The CDR3 is made up of 15 amino acids. Germline V lookup: CDR1 SGHTA, CDR2 FQGNSA. Trimming at V came to 5 bases and at J to 0 bases, leaving 2 bases not matched to a gene.

The clonotype was recovered from a woman aged 40 to 50 who had recovered from COVID-19. This rearrangement joins TRBV7-2 to TRBJ2-3; 10 bases align to TRBD2. The sequencing sample was made of PBMCs or T cells enriched from blood (not recorded which). As DNA, the CDR3 is TGTGCCAGCAGCGCACTAGCGGGAAGCACAGATACGCAGTATTTT. This sequence encodes CASSALAGSTDTQYF.